This entry concerns a single T cell receptor (beta chain). This sample is drawn from a study of blood T cell repertoires in COVID-19. The wider study: Both acute and convalescent COVID-19 samples were obtained from the United States, Italy and Spain.

Trimming took off 4 bases at V and 7 bases at J, with 11 bases between the two ends. This CDR3 has 14 amino acids. Germline CDR1 MRHNA, CDR2 SNTAGT. In the authors' workflow: Cell counts per sample came from amplifying reference gene primers. The method was immunoSEQ multiplex PCR; TCRdb's version includes in-frame clones alone and lacks a portion of them. The DNA was the basis for D and trimming; V, J and clone size are from that table. The sample lists a few hundred thousand clones; roughly 80% were seen once. The TCR sequence derives from a human donor in a cohort sampled during active COVID-19. The genes are TRBV6-4 and TRBJ1-6, with D maybe TRBD1 (6 bases). The specimen sequenced was peripheral blood. Here the CDR3 reads CASSATGRNSPLHF. The CDR3, as DNA: TGTGCCAGCAGTGCTACAGGGAGAAATTCACCCCTCCACTTT.